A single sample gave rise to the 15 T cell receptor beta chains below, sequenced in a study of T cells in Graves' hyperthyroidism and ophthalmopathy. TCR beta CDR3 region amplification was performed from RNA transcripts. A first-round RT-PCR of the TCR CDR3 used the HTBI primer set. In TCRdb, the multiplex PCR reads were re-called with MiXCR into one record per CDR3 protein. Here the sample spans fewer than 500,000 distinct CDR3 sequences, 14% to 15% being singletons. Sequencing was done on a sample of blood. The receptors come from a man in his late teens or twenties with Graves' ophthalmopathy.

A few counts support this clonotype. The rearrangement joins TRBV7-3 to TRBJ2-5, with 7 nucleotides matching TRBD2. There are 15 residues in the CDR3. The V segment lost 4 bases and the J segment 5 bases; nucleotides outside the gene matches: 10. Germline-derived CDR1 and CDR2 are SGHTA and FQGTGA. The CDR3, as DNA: TGTGCCAGCAGCTGGACTGGCGGGAGTTGGGAGACCCAGTACTTC. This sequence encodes CASSWTGGSWETQYF.

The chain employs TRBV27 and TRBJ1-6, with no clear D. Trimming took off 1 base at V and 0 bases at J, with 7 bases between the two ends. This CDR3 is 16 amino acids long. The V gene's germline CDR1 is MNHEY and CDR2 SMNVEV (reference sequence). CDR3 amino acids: CASSLFKSSYNSPLHF. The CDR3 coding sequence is TGTGCCAGCAGTTTATTTAAGAGCTCCTATAATTCACCCCTCCACTTT.

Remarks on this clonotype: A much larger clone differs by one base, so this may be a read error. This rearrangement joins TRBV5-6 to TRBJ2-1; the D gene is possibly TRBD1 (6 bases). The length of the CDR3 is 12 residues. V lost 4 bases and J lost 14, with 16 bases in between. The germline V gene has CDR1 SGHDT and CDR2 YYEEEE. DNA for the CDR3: TGTGCCAGCAGCCTGGGGACATCTCAGAAGTTCTTC. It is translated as CASSLGTSQKFF.

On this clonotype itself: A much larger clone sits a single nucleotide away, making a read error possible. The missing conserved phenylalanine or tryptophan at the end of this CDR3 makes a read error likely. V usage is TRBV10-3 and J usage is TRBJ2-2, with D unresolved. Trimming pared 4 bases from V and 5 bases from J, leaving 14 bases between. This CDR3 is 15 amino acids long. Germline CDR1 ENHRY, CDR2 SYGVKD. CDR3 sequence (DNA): TGTGCCATCAGTGGGCCTAAAGGTGAAACCGGGGAGCTGTTTTCT. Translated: CAISGPKGETGELFS.

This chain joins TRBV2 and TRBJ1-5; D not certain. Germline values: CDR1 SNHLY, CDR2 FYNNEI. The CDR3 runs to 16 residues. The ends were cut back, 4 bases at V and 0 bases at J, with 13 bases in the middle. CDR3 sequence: CASSGSAGNSNQPQHF. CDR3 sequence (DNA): TGTGCCAGCAGTGGGAGTGCGGGGAATAGCAATCAGCCCCAGCATTTT. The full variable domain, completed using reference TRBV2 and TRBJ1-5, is EPEVTQTPSHQVTQMGQEVILRCVPISNHLYFYWYRQILGQKVEFLVSFYNNEISEKSEIFDDQFSVERPDGSNFTLKIRSTKLEDSAMYFCASSGSAGNSNQPQHFGDGTRLSIL.

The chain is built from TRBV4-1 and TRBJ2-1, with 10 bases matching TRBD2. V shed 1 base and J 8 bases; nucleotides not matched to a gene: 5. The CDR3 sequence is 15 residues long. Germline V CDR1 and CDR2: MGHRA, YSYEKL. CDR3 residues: CASSQVTSGIYEQFF. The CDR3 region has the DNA TGCGCCAGCAGCCAAGTCACTAGCGGGATCTATGAGCAGTTCTTC.

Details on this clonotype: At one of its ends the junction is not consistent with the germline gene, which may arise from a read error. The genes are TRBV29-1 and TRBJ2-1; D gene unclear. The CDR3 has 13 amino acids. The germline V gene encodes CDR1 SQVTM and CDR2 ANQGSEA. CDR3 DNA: TGCGGCGTTGTGCTAGTGCACTACAGTGAGCAGTTCTTC. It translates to CGVVLVHYSEQFF.

Here the CDR3 reads CASSFGAAGPTDTQYF. In nucleotides, the CDR3 is TGTGCCAGCAGCTTTGGGGCTGCGGGGCCCACAGATACGCAGTATTTT. The chain combines TRBV5-8 with TRBJ2-3; TRBD2 might be the D (6 bases). The CDR3 covers 16 residues. The germline gives CDR1 SGHTS, CDR2 YDEGEE. V lost 2 bases to trimming and J lost 2 bases, with 15 bases between them.

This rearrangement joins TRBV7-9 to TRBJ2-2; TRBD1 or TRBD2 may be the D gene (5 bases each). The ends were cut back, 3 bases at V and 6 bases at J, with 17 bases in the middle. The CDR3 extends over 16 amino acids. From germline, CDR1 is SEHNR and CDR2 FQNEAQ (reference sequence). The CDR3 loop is CASSFGTLPGPGELFF. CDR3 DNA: TGTGCCAGCAGCTTCGGGACCCTTCCGGGTCCCGGGGAGCTGTTTTTT. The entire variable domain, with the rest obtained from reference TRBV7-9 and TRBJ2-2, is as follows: DTGVSQNPRHKITKRGQNVTFRCDPISEHNRLYWYRQTLGQGPEFLTYFQNEAQLEKSRLLSDRFSAERPKGSFSTLEIQRTEQGDSAMYLCASSFGTLPGPGELFFGEGSRLTVL.

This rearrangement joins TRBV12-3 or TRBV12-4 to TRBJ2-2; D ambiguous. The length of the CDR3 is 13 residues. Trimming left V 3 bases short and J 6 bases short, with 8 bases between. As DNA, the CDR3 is TGTGCCAGCAGTTTCTTGGGTTCCGGGGAGCTGTTTTTT. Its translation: CASSFLGSGELFF.

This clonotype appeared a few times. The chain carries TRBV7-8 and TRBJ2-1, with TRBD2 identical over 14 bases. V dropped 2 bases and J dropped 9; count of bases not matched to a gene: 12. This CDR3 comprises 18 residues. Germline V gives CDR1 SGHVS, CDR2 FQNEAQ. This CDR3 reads CASSLLPPGTSGRSEQFF. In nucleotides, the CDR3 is TGTGCCAGCAGCTTATTGCCCCCCGGGACTAGCGGGAGAAGTGAGCAGTTCTTC.

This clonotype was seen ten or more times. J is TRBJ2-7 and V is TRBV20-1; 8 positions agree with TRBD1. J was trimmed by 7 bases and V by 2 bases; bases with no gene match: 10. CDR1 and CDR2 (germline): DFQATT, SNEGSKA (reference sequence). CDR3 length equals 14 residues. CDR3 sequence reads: CSARIDRGSFEQYF. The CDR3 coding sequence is TGCAGTGCTAGAATCGACAGGGGTAGCTTTGAGCAGTACTTC.

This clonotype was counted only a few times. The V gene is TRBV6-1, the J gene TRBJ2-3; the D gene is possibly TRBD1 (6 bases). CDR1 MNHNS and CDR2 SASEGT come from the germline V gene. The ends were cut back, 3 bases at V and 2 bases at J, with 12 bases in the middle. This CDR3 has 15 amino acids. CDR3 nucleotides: TGTGCCAGCAGTGAGGGGGCCGGGCACACAGATACGCAGTATTTT. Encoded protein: CASSEGAGHTDTQYF.

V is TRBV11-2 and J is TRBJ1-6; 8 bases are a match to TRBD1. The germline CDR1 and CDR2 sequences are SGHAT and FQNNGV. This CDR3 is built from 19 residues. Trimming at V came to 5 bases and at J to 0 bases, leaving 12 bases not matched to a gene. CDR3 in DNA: TGTGCCAGCAGCCCGACAGGGGTTCTGAGTTACTCCTATAATTCACCCCTCCACTTT. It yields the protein CASSPTGVLSYSYNSPLHF. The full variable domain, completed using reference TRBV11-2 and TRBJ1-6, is EAGVAQSPRYKIIEKRQSVAFWCNPISGHATLYWYQQILGQGPKLLIQFQNNGVVDDSQLPKDRFSAERLKGVDSTLKIQPAKLEDSAVYLCASSPTGVLSYSYNSPLHFGNGTRLTVT.

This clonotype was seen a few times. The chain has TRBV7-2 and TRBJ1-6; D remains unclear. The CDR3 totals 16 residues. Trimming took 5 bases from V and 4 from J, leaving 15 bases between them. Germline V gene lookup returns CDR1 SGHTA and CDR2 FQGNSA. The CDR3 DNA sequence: TGTGCCAGCAGCCCCTCAAGCACACTTTATAATTCACCCCTCCACTTT. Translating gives CASSPSSTLYNSPLHF.